Shown below are 3 T cell receptor beta chains from a single sample sequenced in a study of tumor-infiltrating lymphocytes in primary liver carcinoma. Total RNA (approximately 450 ng) served as template for TCR beta cDNA synthesis primed by a constant-region primer. Slightly modified ARM-PCR with three nested multiplex PCR rounds yielded TCR beta libraries. The two initial PCR rounds, ten to eleven cycles each, used TRBV1-TRBV30 forward and C-beta reverse primers. Via MiXCR, TCRdb re-called the multiplex PCR reads, giving one row per CDR3 protein. The data hold 300,000 to 350,000 distinct CDR3 sequences, with around three fifths observed a single time. Researchers drew blood RNA from unsorted whole blood and extracted germline DNA as well. Sequencing was done on a sample of peripheral blood. The receptors shown here come from a man aged 35-49 years with primary liver carcinoma and hepatitis B virus infection.

The chain joins TRBV6-5 to TRBJ1-3, with 12 bases matching TRBD1. The germline gives CDR1 MNHEY, CDR2 SVGAGI. Trimming cost V 7 bases and J 2 bases; bases outside gene matches: 3. CDR3 length: 15 residues. Here the CDR3 reads CASNRDRGPGNTIYF. The CDR3 DNA reads TGTGCCAGCAACCGGGACAGGGGGCCTGGAAACACCATATATTTT.

The chain employs TRBV5-6 and TRBJ2-7; D perhaps matches TRBD2 (6 bases). Per germline, CDR1 SGHDT and CDR2 YYEEEE. Trimming took 0 bases from V and 3 from J, leaving 13 bases between them. This CDR3 contains 15 residues. The CDR3 protein is CASSLERRVDYEQYF. CDR3 sequence (DNA): TGTGCCAGCAGCTTGGAGCGGAGGGTAGACTACGAGCAGTACTTC.

The rearrangement uses TRBV10-3 and TRBJ1-2; D might be TRBD1 (6 bases). The germline V gene has CDR1 ENHRY and CDR2 SYGVKD. The CDR3 totals 15 residues. Trimming took off 0 bases at V and 8 bases at J, with 16 bases between the two ends. CDR3 residues: CAISESNNRGHGYTF. Here the CDR3 DNA reads TGTGCCATCAGTGAGTCGAATAATAGGGGACACGGCTACACCTTC.